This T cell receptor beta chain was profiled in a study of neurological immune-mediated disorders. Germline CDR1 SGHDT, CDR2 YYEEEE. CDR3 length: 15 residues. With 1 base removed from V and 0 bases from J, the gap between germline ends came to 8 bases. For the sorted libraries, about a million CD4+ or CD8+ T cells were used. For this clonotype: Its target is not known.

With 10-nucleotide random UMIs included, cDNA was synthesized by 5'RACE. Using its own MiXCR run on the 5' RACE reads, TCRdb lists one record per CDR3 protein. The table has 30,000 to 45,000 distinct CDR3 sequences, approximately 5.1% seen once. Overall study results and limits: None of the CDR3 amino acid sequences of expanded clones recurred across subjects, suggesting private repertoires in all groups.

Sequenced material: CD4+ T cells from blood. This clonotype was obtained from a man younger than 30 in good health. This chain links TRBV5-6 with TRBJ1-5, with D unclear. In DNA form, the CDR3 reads TGTGCCAGCAGCTTGAATAGTTTTAGCAATCAGCCCCAGCATTTT. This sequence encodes CASSLNSFSNQPQHF.